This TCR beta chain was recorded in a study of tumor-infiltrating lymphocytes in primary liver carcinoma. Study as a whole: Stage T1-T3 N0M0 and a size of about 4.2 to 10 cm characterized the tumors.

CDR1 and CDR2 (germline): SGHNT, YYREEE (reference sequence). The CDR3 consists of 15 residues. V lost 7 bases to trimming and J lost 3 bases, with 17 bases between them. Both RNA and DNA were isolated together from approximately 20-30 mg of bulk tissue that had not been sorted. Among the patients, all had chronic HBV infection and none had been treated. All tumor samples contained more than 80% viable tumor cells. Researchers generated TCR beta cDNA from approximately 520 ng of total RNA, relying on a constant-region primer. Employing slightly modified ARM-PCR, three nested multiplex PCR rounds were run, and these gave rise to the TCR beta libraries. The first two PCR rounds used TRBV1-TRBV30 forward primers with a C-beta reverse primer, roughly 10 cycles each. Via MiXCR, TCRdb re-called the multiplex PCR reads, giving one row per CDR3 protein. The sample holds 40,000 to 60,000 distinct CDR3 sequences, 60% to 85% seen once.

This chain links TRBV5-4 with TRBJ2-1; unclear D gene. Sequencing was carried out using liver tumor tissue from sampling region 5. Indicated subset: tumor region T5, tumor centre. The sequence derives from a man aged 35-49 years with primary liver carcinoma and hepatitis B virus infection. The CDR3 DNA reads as TGTGCCAGCGGTCCAAGCTCGGCAGACTACAATGAGCAGTTCTTC. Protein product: CASGPSSADYNEQFF.